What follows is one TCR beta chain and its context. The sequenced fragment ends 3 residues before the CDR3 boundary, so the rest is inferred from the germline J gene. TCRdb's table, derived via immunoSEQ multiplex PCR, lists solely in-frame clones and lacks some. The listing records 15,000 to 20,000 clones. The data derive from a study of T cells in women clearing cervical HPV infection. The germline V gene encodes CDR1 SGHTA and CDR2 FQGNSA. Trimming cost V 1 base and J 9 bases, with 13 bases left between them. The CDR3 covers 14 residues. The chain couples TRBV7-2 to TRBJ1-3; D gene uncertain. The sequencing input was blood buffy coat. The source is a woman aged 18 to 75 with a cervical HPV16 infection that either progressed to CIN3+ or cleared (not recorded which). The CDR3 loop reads CASSLDGSRGTIYF. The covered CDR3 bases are TGTGCCAGCAGCTTAGACGGGTCACGTGGCACC. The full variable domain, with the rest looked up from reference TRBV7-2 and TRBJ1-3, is GAGVSQSPSNKVTEKGKDVELRCDPISGHTALYWYRQSLGQGLEFLIYFQGNSAPDKSGLPSDRFSAERTGGSVSTLTIQRTQQEDSAVYLCASSLDGSRGTIYFGEGSWLTVV.